This T cell receptor (beta chain) was found in a study of cytomegalovirus exposure and HLA in healthy donors. Study observations and caveats: Sequencing likely caused a cluster of highly shared sequence variants.

In nominal health when sampled, donors likely had unrecorded immune exposures nonetheless. For this clone: Antigen specificity is unknown.

Vbeta (60) and Jbeta (13) primers were used in the PCR. Repertoires were generated with immunoSEQ multiplex PCR, while TCRdb's copy carries only in-frame clones and drops some. The table includes about 160,000 clones, roughly 75% detected once. V lost 1 base, J lost 1 base, and 13 bases lay in between. The CDR3 covers 16 residues. Germline-derived CDR1 and CDR2 are SGHAT and FQNNGV. Sequenced input: PBMCs. This clonotype originated in a female donor in good health and CMV-seronegative. V and J are TRBV11-2 and TRBJ1-2; possible D gene TRBD1, 5 bases. The CDR3 DNA sequence: TGTGCCAGCAGCTTAGGCGGGGCGCCCCTTAACTATGGCTACACCTTC. The encoded protein is CASSLGGAPLNYGYTF. Filled out from reference TRBV11-2 and TRBJ1-2, the complete variable domain reads EAGVAQSPRYKIIEKRQSVAFWCNPISGHATLYWYQQILGQGPKLLIQFQNNGVVDDSQLPKDRFSAERLKGVDSTLKIQPAKLEDSAVYLCASSLGGAPLNYGYTFGSGTRLTVV.